The sequence of this T cell receptor (beta chain) was determined in a study of human T cells and chemical hapten exposure. Study-level points and caveats: Unchanged with DPC sensitization were TCRs above 1 in 1000 frequency.

This clonotype was observed many times. Its target is unknown. Regarding time point: patch test 2, 6 weeks after DPC sensitization. Treatment given: therapeutic diphenylcyclopropenone sensitization with weekly scalp DPC. Whole blood, unfractionated, served as the material for total RNA extraction. TCRdb reanalysed the RACE reads using MiXCR and keeps one entry per CDR3 protein. The sample contains 75,000 to 95,000 distinct CDR3 sequences, 11% of which appear only once. This CDR3 contains 13 residues. The ends lost 3 bases at V and 3 bases at J; junction bases unmatched: 3. Germline CDR1 is GTSNPN and CDR2 is SVGIG (reference sequence).

V and J are TRBV30 and TRBJ2-5, with 8 bases lining up with TRBD1. The source is a man in his forties or fifties with alopecia areata. Some clones in this sample may be carry-over from other donors' samples. Sequenced material: whole blood, taken in connection with sensitization to the hapten diphenylcyclopropenone (DPC). The CDR3 loop is CAWSRGLEETQYF. The CDR3 DNA follows: TGTGCCTGGAGCAGGGGGCTGGAAGAGACCCAGTACTTC.